This T cell receptor (beta chain) was obtained from a study of early T cells in non-severe SARS-CoV-2 infection (dated by TCRdb to the early 2020s). Study-level background: Because TCR sequencing relied on bulk RNA taken from unsorted whole blood, pairing of alpha and beta chains was not possible. Here is what the overall study found, with its caveats: Matching against VDJdb was skewed toward anti-spike CD8 responses, likely underestimated virus-specific expansions, and missed private and CD4 specificities.

On this clonotype: Its antigen remains undetermined. Within one base of it there is no much larger clone, and no base qualities were kept.

Set within a cohort of healthcare workers in London, UK, this nested case-control study involved weekly PCR testing of nasopharyngeal swabs along with blood sampling. Healthcare workers were recruited between 23 and 31 March 2020, during the week of the UK lockdown, and were followed weekly for up to roughly 15 weeks. Receptor amplification or capture employed 5' RACE. Data came from a NextSeq 500. The TCR library protocol attached unique molecular identifiers to individual cDNA molecules to correct for sequencing error and PCR bias. Both TCR alpha and beta chains were sequenced, and tight co-correlation was observed between alpha and beta sequence abundances in each sample. As for how the authors treated the data: Decombinator V4 was used to perform V gene, J gene and CDR3 annotation of TCR sequences. TCRs were defined as expanded if a significant change between any two time points was detected under a Poisson model with p below 0.0001. TCR abundances were normalised to the total number of TCRs sequenced per sample and expressed as counts per million. TRAV1-2 paired with TRAJ12, TRAJ20 or TRAJ33 defined MAIT TCRs, while TRAV10 paired with TRAJ18 defined iNKT TCRs. A search of VDJdb, accessed on 1 November 2021, was run for TCRs annotated to CMV, EBV and SARS-CoV-2, with TCRs annotated for multiple antigens excluded. TCRdb reanalyzed the raw reads on its own, using fastp at Q25 for trimming and MiXCR for clone calling, and kept in-frame beta chains. Records with the same CDR3 protein are collapsed into one entry carrying the most frequent genes and DNA. Clone size and V and J calls follow TCRdb, not the original study. The table for this sample lists about 99,000 distinct CDR3 sequences; 16% of them were counted only once. The top ten clonotypes cover about 1.3% of the sample.

From its cysteine to its phenylalanine, the CDR3 spans 16 amino acids. Only CDR3 DNA remains: 48 bases, in frame from the first base. Trimming takes 7 bases from V and 1 base from J, and the germline ends sit 14 bases apart. The sequenced sample was whole blood. The sequence links TRBV12-3 or TRBV12-4 to TRBJ1-6, with the D segment identity uncertain. This TCR was sampled from an adult who was a healthcare worker with PCR-confirmed SARS-CoV-2 infection or an uninfected control (not recorded which). The DNA sequence reads TGTGCCAGCACCCCCTCGGAGAGATCCTATAATTCACCCCTCCACTTT. Its product reads: CASTPSERSYNSPLHF.